These 7 T cell receptor beta chains came from one sample sequenced in a study of OX40 agonist ivuxolimab in advanced cancers. Repertoires were generated with immunoSEQ multiplex PCR, while TCRdb's copy carries only in-frame clones and drops some. The sample yields approximately 94,000 clones, approximately 90% seen once. The source was CD4+ or CD8+ T cells sorted from blood, collected in a trial of the OX40 agonist ivuxolimab. The receptors originated from an adult with an advanced solid tumor such as melanoma, head and neck, liver or kidney cancer.

The rearrangement uses TRBV28 and TRBJ2-7; TRBD2 agrees at 13 bases. The CDR3 covers 15 residues. V was clipped by 6 bases and J by 12 bases; unmatched bases: 14. From germline, CDR1 is MDHEN and CDR2 SYDVKM. The CDR3 sequence is CASRGTSGTLRDLYF. CDR3 in DNA: TGTGCCAGCAGGGGGACTAGCGGGACTCTCAGGGATCTGTACTTC.

J is TRBJ2-7 and V is TRBV27; D is uncertain. CDR1 and CDR2 from the germline V gene are MNHEY and SMNVEV (reference sequence). The CDR3 runs to 13 residues. The V end was cut by 2 bases, the J end by 0 bases, with 5 bases between. The CDR3 DNA is TGTGCCAGCAGTTTAGTGGCCTCCTACGAGCAGTACTTC. Amino acids: CASSLVASYEQYF.

The genes are TRBV19 and TRBJ2-2; D is possibly TRBD1 (5 bases). Germline CDR1 reads LNHDA; CDR2 reads SQIVND (reference sequence). The CDR3 length is 13 residues. V was clipped by 5 bases and J by 5 bases, with 9 bases between them. The CDR3 DNA follows: TGTGCCAGTAGTTCAACAGGTACCGGGGAGCTGTTTTTT. The encoded protein is CASSSTGTGELFF.

The chain is built from TRBV4-1 and TRBJ2-1; 8 bases align to TRBD2. Germline V gene lookup returns CDR1 MGHRA and CDR2 YSYEKL. Trimming took 3 bases from V and 0 from J; bases not matched to a gene: 7. CDR3 length: 17 amino acids. The chain's CDR3 is CASSHPLSGSSYNEQFF. CDR3 nucleotides: TGCGCCAGCAGCCACCCGTTGAGCGGGAGCTCCTACAATGAGCAGTTCTTC.

This rearrangement joins TRBV2 to TRBJ1-2, with D possibly matching TRBD1 (6 bases). Looked up from germline, CDR1 is SNHLY and CDR2 is FYNNEI. Between the trimmed V and J ends, which lost 5 bases and 5 bases, there was a span of 12 bases. The CDR3 is made up of 13 amino acids. CDR3 DNA: TGTGCCAGCAGTCCCGGGACAAGATATGGCTACACCTTC. Protein sequence: CASSPGTRYGYTF. The complete variable domain, with remaining parts taken from reference TRBV2 and TRBJ1-2, reads EPEVTQTPSHQVTQMGQEVILRCVPISNHLYFYWYRQILGQKVEFLVSFYNNEISEKSEIFDDQFSVERPDGSNFTLKIRSTKLEDSAMYFCASSPGTRYGYTFGSGTRLTVV.

The genes are TRBV6-1 and TRBJ2-3, with 7 bases fitting TRBD1. The germline V gene has CDR1 MNHNS and CDR2 SASEGT. The CDR3 is made up of 16 amino acids. With 4 bases clipped from V and 2 bases from J, the junction kept 9 bases outside the gene matches. CDR3 DNA: TGTGCCAGCAGTGCCCTGACAGGGAGAGCCACAGATACGCAGTATTTT. Encoded protein: CASSALTGRATDTQYF.

CDR3 in DNA: TGTGCCAGCAGCCCCTGGCTAGCGGGTGGTGATACGCAGTATTTT. Translated: CASSPWLAGGDTQYF. The V call is TRBV13, the J call TRBJ2-3; 8 bases are shared with TRBD2. Germline lookup yields CDR1 PRHDT and CDR2 FYEKMQ (reference sequence). The V and J ends lost 5 bases and 6 bases, in that order; junction bases with no gene match: 10. This CDR3 has 15 amino acids.